The 30 T cell receptor beta chains in this list originate from one sample, sequenced in a study of T cell responses to AZD1222 COVID-19 vaccine. Profiled with immunoSEQ multiplex PCR; TCRdb holds only in-frame clones, not every one. The data show fewer than 110,000 clones, with under 95% seen just once and 22% held by the top ten. The material sequenced was peripheral blood, taken on day 0 of AZD1222 vaccination. These receptors originate from an adult in good health.

Concerning this clone itself: This same CDR3 is encoded by further DNA sequences in the sample. The CDR3 nucleotides are TGTGCCAGCAGCGTAGACCCGGGCTCCTACGAGCAGTACTTC. Translation: CASSVDPGSYEQYF. The V and J genes are TRBV9 and TRBJ2-7; no firm D call. The ends were cut back, 0 bases at V and 0 bases at J, with 7 bases in the middle. Germline V gene sequence: CDR1 SGDLS, CDR2 YYNGEE. The CDR3 is 14 amino acids.

This clone came up once. This sequence joins TRBV29-1 and TRBJ1-1; D possibly corresponds to TRBD1 (5 bases). V lost 7 bases and J 7 bases, leaving 16 bases between the germline ends. Germline CDR1 and CDR2: SQVTM and ANQGSEA. This CDR3 has 12 amino acids. CDR3 DNA: TGCAGCGACCTACAGGTTTTGGGTGAAGCTTTCTTT. The encoded protein is CSDLQVLGEAFF.

The V call is TRBV7-9, the J call TRBJ1-1, with D uncertain. The germline CDR1 and CDR2 sequences are SEHNR and FQNEAQ (reference sequence). This CDR3 is 13 amino acids long. V was shortened by 3 bases and J by 10 bases, with 15 bases between the two germline ends. This CDR3 is CASSLEPLLGAFF. The DNA of the CDR3 is TGTGCCAGCAGCTTGGAACCTCTACTCGGAGCTTTCTTT.

The chain couples TRBV7-2 to TRBJ2-7; a weak D match, TRBD2 (6 bases). With 5 bases removed from V and 6 bases from J, the gap between germline ends came to 17 bases. The CDR3 is made up of 14 amino acids. Germline CDR1 reads SGHTA; CDR2 reads FQGNSA. The CDR3 loop reads CASSLSAGMGEQYF. CDR3 bases: TGTGCCAGCAGCCTTAGCGCGGGAATGGGCGAGCAGTACTTC.

This chain joins TRBV7-2 and TRBJ1-2; D unclear. Trimming removed 0 bases at V and 8 bases at J, with 13 bases between. Germline CDR1 and CDR2: SGHTA and FQGNSA. This CDR3 contains 14 residues. The CDR3 spells CASSLARGRAGYTF. The CDR3 DNA sequence: TGTGCCAGCAGCTTAGCGCGGGGAAGGGCCGGCTACACCTTC.

This chain joins TRBV7-2 and TRBJ2-7; 8 bases map to TRBD2. The length of the CDR3 is 17 residues. The germline V gene encodes CDR1 SGHTA and CDR2 FQGNSA. Trimming removed 1 base from V and 5 bases from J; junction bases left unmatched: 13. Here the CDR3 reads CASSLVVSRTSPHEQYF. For the CDR3, the DNA is TGTGCCAGCAGCTTAGTCGTTAGTAGGACTAGCCCACACGAGCAGTACTTC. Full variable domain (rest looked up from reference TRBV7-2 and TRBJ2-7): GAGVSQSPSNKVTEKGKDVELRCDPISGHTALYWYRQSLGQGLEFLIYFQGNSAPDKSGLPSDRFSAERTGGSVSTLTIQRTQQEDSAVYLCASSLVVSRTSPHEQYFGPGTRLTVT.

J is TRBJ2-2 and V is TRBV3-1 (or the pseudogene TRBV3-2), with 9 bases fitting TRBD1. The CDR3 covers 19 residues. From germline, CDR1 is LGHDT and CDR2 YNNKEL (reference sequence). The J segment lost 4 bases and the V segment lost 5 bases, leaving 17 bases of the junction unmatched. The chain's CDR3 is CASSADRDRVPFGTGELFF. The CDR3 DNA is TGTGCCAGCAGCGCTGACCGGGACAGGGTTCCTTTTGGCACCGGGGAGCTGTTTTTT.

The chain links TRBV27 to TRBJ2-7; 8 nucleotides line up with TRBD1. Looked up from germline, CDR1 is MNHEY and CDR2 is SMNVEV (reference sequence). CDR3 size: 15 residues. The V and J ends lost 2 bases and 3 bases, in that order; junction bases with no gene match: 6. CDR3 sequence (DNA): TGTGCCAGCAGTTTAGGGGGGACAGGCCACTACGAGCAGTACTTC. It codes for CASSLGGTGHYEQYF.

The chain links TRBV11-3 to TRBJ2-7; 8 bases are a match to TRBD1. V shed 4 bases, J shed 5 bases, and the junction held 4 bases outside the gene matches. CDR3 length equals 13 residues. The germline V gene has CDR1 SGHNT and CDR2 YENEEA. This chain's CDR3 is CASSSDRVHEQYF. For the CDR3, the DNA is TGTGCCAGCAGCTCGGACAGGGTGCACGAGCAGTACTTC.

This chain uses TRBV29-1 with TRBJ1-5; D not certain. CDR3 size: 13 residues. Germline-derived CDR1 and CDR2 are SQVTM and ANQGSEA. Trimming stripped 5 bases from V and 0 bases from J, with 8 bases between. The CDR3: CSVKGNSNQPQHF. In DNA, the CDR3 is TGCAGCGTTAAAGGGAATAGCAATCAGCCCCAGCATTTT.

The CDR3 spells CASSRRTGATLGNEQFF. As DNA, the CDR3 is TGTGCCAGCAGCCGCCGTACCGGGGCCACGTTGGGGAATGAGCAGTTCTTC. The chain employs TRBV3-1 (or the pseudogene TRBV3-2) and TRBJ2-1; tentatively, D is TRBD1 or TRBD2 (5 bases each). Germline V gene lookup returns CDR1 LGHDT and CDR2 YNNKEL (reference sequence). The CDR3 covers 17 residues. The V and J ends lost 4 bases and 7 bases respectively, with 23 bases between them.

This chain links TRBV15 with TRBJ1-4; TRBD1 might be the D (5 bases). The CDR3 runs 15 residues. Germline assignment: CDR1 LNHNV and CDR2 YYDKDF (reference sequence). Trimming cost V 6 bases and J 0 bases, with 11 bases left between them. CDR3 coding DNA: TGTGCCACCAGAGTTAGACAGTCAACTAATGAAAAACTGTTTTTT. Its translation is CATRVRQSTNEKLFF.

This chain uses TRBV2 with TRBJ2-7, with 7 bases matching TRBD2. The CDR3 spans 15 residues. Looked up from germline, CDR1 is SNHLY and CDR2 is FYNNEI. With 5 bases clipped from V and 0 bases from J, the junction kept 7 bases outside the gene matches. CDR3 DNA: TGTGCCAGCAGTCCCACCGGGGGGAGCTCCTACGAGCAGTACTTC. Translation gives CASSPTGGSSYEQYF. Using reference TRBV2 and TRBJ2-7 for the parts outside the CDR3, the full variable domain is EPEVTQTPSHQVTQMGQEVILRCVPISNHLYFYWYRQILGQKVEFLVSFYNNEISEKSEIFDDQFSVERPDGSNFTLKIRSTKLEDSAMYFCASSPTGGSSYEQYFGPGTRLTVT.

The chain couples TRBV4-3 to TRBJ2-7, with 7 bases identical to TRBD2. Germline CDR1 and CDR2: LGHNA and YSLEER. J gave up 3 bases and V 0 bases, and 11 bases lay outside the gene matches. The length of the CDR3 is 17 residues. The CDR3 DNA is TGCGCCAGCAGCCAAGATGCGCCCGGCGGGGGTGACTACGAGCAGTACTTC. The encoded protein is CASSQDAPGGGDYEQYF.

The V gene is TRBV15, the J gene TRBJ1-3; perhaps TRBD1 as D (5 bases). Germline V gene sequence: CDR1 LNHNV, CDR2 YYDKDF (reference sequence). This CDR3 spans 16 amino acids. V gave up 4 bases and J gave up 0 bases, with 13 bases separating them. CDR3: CATSKRQSISGNTIYF. CDR3 nucleotide sequence: TGTGCCACCAGCAAAAGACAGTCCATCTCTGGAAACACCATATATTTT.

The V call is TRBV19, the J call TRBJ2-6, with no clear D. V shed 7 bases and J shed 0 bases, with 16 bases lying between them. This CDR3 spans 17 amino acids. Germline V lookup: CDR1 LNHDA, CDR2 SQIVND (reference sequence). CDR3 sequence (DNA): TGTGCCAGTACCTTGATTGGACGGACCTCTGGGGCCAACGTCCTGACTTTC. The encoded protein is CASTLIGRTSGANVLTF.

This sequence joins TRBV29-1 and TRBJ2-5, with 7 nucleotides matching TRBD2. CDR1 and CDR2 from the germline V gene are SQVTM and ANQGSEA. J lost 2 bases, V lost 1 base, and 10 bases had no gene match. The CDR3 spans 16 residues. CDR3 region: CSVEGPTGGGQETQYF. CDR3 nucleotides: TGCAGCGTTGAAGGCCCCACGGGGGGTGGACAAGAGACCCAGTACTTC.

V is TRBV6-5 and J is TRBJ2-7; D call uncertain. This CDR3 is 13 amino acids long. The V end lost 0 bases, the J end lost 2 bases, and 5 bases lay between the germline ends. Germline values: CDR1 MNHEY, CDR2 SVGAGI. For the CDR3, the DNA is TGTGCCAGCAGTTACTCGTCGACCTACGAGCAGTACTTC. Its translation is CASSYSSTYEQYF.

This chain uses TRBV25-1 with TRBJ1-5; TRBD1 matches at 10 bases. J was trimmed by 5 bases and V by 3 bases; bases with no gene match: 4. Germline CDR1 MGHDK, CDR2 SYGVNS. The CDR3 spans 15 residues. The CDR3 nucleotides read TGTGCCAGCAGTGACCCCGGACAGGGGGATCAGCCCCAGCATTTT. Translation: CASSDPGQGDQPQHF.

The CDR3 sequence: CASSGGQSNYGYTF. The CDR3 bases are TGTGCCAGCAGTGGGGGACAGTCAAACTATGGCTACACCTTC. The V call is TRBV25-1, the J call TRBJ1-2; the match to TRBD1 covers 7 bases. CDR1 and CDR2 (germline): MGHDK, SYGVNS. CDR3 length: 14 residues. The trim removed 4 bases at V and 2 bases at J, leaving 4 bases unmatched.

This clone has only one observation. The chain couples TRBV19 to TRBJ2-4; D unclear. There are 13 residues in the CDR3. Germline values: CDR1 LNHDA, CDR2 SQIVND (reference sequence). V gave up 3 bases and J gave up 7 bases, with 10 bases separating them. CDR3 region: CASSMAVRNIQYF. CDR3 DNA: TGTGCCAGTAGTATGGCTGTCCGGAACATTCAGTACTTC.

The count of this clone is one. This chain's CDR3 is CASGETGTGNYGYTF. DNA of the CDR3: TGTGCCAGCGGGGAAACCGGGACAGGAAACTATGGCTACACCTTC. This chain connects TRBV6-5 to TRBJ1-2, with 8 positions matching TRBD1. The CDR3 runs 15 residues. Trimming cost V 8 bases and J 2 bases; bases outside gene matches: 10. Germline V gene data show CDR1 as MNHEY and CDR2 as SVGAGI.

The chain carries TRBV5-1 and TRBJ1-6; possibly TRBD1 for D (6 bases). There are 14 residues in the CDR3. Germline CDR1 is SGHRS and CDR2 is YFSETQ. V lost 2 bases, J lost 8 bases, and 11 bases lay in between. The CDR3 bases are TGCGCCAGCAGCTTACAGGGATTGTATTCACCCCTCCACTTT. Translated, it gives CASSLQGLYSPLHF.

The rearrangement joins TRBV5-1 to TRBJ2-1; D is uncertain. Trimming stripped 4 bases from V and 0 bases from J, with 5 bases between. In germline, CDR1 is SGHRS, CDR2 YFSETQ. This CDR3 is 13 amino acids long. CDR3 DNA: TGCGCCAGCAGCAGGGACTCCTACAATGAGCAGTTCTTC. This gives the protein CASSRDSYNEQFF.

In its sample, this clone was seen once. The V call is TRBV6-5, the J call TRBJ2-5; TRBD1 might be the D (5 bases). The CDR3 has 11 amino acids. V gave up 8 bases and J gave up 5 bases, with 9 bases separating them. The germline V gene encodes CDR1 MNHEY and CDR2 SVGAGI. The CDR3 loop is CASGKGETQYF. As DNA, the CDR3 is TGTGCCAGCGGAAAGGGGGAGACCCAGTACTTC.

This clone was seen once. The chain joins TRBV21-1 to TRBJ1-2. TRBV21-1 is termed a pseudogene. The CDR3 runs 14 residues. The CDR3 DNA follows: TGTGCCAGCAGCAAACAAGCGGGGCGCGGTGGCTACACCTTC. The encoded protein is CASSKQAGRGGYTF.

V usage is TRBV29-1 and J usage is TRBJ1-5; D gene unclear. The CDR3 loop spans 14 amino acids. Germline CDR1 SQVTM, CDR2 ANQGSEA. Trimming shortened V by 4 bases and J by 0 bases, and 10 bases separated the two germline ends. CDR3 amino acids: CSVGGQNSNQPQHF. As DNA, the CDR3 is TGCAGCGTTGGTGGTCAGAATAGCAATCAGCCCCAGCATTTT. Full variable domain (rest looked up from reference TRBV29-1 and TRBJ1-5): SAVISQKPSRDICQRGTSLTIQCQVDSQVTMMFWYRQQPGQSLTLIATANQGSEATYESGFVIDKFPISRPNLTFSTLTVSNMSPEDSSIYLCSVGGQNSNQPQHFGDGTRLSIL.

The chain is built from TRBV4-1 and TRBJ1-3, with D possibly matching TRBD1 (5 bases). This CDR3 has 18 residues. Trimming removed 4 bases at V and 0 bases at J, with 19 bases between. Germline CDR1 MGHRA, CDR2 YSYEKL. CDR3 DNA: TGCGCCAGCAGCCTCCGGGACCCTTTTTACGCCTCTGGAAACACCATATATTTT. Translation gives CASSLRDPFYASGNTIYF.

V gene TRBV5-5 combines with J gene TRBJ2-2; D is undetermined. Trimming removed 3 bases from V and 1 base from J, with 13 bases in between. Germline lookup yields CDR1 SGHKS and CDR2 YYEKEE (reference sequence). CDR3 length: 16 residues. The CDR3 nucleotides are TGTGCCAGCAGCTCTAAGGGTGTGGGGAACACCGGGGAGCTGTTTTTT. This gives the protein CASSSKGVGNTGELFF.

The chain combines TRBV5-1 with TRBJ1-4; D may be TRBD1 (6 bases). Per the germline V gene, CDR1 is SGHRS and CDR2 is YFSETQ. The V and J ends lost 0 bases and 7 bases respectively, with 10 bases between them. This CDR3 comprises 14 residues. In DNA form, the CDR3 reads TGCGCCAGCAGCTTGGAAGGCAGGGGTGAAAAACTGTTTTTT. Protein sequence: CASSLEGRGEKLFF.